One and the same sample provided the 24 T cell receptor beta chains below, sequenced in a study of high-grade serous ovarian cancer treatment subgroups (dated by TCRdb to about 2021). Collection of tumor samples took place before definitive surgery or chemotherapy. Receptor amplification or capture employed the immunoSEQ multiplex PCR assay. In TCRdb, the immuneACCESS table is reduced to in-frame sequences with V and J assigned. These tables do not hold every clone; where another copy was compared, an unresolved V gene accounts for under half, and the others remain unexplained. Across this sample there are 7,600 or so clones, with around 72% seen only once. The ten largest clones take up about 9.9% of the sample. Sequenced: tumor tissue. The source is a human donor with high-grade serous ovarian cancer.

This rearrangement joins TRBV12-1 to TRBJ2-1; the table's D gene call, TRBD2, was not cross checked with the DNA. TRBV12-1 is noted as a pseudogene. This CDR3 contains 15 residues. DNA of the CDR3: TGTGCCAGCAGCTTTTGGCGGGGGGAAGACAATGAGCAGTTCTTC. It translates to CASSFWRGEDNEQFF.

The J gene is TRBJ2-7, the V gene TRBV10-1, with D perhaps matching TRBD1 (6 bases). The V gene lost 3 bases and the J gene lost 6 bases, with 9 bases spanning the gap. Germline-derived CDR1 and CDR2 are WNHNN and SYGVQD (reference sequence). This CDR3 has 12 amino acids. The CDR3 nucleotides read TGCGCCAGCAGTGATCAGGGGCCCGAGCAGTACTTC. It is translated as CASSDQGPEQYF.

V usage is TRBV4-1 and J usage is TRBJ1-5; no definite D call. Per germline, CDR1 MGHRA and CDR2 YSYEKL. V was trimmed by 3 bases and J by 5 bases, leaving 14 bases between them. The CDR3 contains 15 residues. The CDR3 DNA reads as TGCGCCAGCAGCCAGGCGGACTTACCTTATCAGCCCCAGCATTTT. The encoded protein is CASSQADLPYQPQHF.

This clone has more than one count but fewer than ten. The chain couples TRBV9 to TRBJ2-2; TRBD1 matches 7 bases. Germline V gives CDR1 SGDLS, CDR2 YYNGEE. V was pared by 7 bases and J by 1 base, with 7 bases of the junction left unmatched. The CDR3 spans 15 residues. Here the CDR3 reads CASRTGTENTGELFF. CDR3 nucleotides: TGTGCCAGCCGGACCGGGACAGAGAACACCGGGGAGCTGTTTTTT.

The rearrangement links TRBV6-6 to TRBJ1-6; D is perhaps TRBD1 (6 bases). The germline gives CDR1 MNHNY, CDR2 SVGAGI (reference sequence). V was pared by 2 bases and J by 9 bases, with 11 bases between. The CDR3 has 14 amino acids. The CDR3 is CASSYPEGGSPLHF. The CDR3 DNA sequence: TGTGCCAGCAGTTACCCCGAGGGGGGTTCACCCCTCCACTTT.

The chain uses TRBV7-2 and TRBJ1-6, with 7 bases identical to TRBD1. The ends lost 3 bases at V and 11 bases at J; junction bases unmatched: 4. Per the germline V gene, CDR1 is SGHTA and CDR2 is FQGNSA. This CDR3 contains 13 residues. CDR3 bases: TGTGCCAGCAGCTTGACAGGGAGTCCACCCCTCCACTTT. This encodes CASSLTGSPPLHF. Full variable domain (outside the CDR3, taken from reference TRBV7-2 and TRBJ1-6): GAGVSQSPSNKVTEKGKDVELRCDPISGHTALYWYRQSLGQGLEFLIYFQGNSAPDKSGLPSDRFSAERTGGSVSTLTIQRTQQEDSAVYLCASSLTGSPPLHFGNGTRLTVT.

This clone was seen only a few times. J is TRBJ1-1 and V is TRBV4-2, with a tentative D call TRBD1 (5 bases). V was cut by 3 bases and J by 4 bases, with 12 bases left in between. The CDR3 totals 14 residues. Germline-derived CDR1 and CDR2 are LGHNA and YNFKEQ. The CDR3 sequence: CASSHMVGVTEAFF. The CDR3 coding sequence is TGTGCCAGCAGCCATATGGTGGGGGTCACTGAAGCTTTCTTT.

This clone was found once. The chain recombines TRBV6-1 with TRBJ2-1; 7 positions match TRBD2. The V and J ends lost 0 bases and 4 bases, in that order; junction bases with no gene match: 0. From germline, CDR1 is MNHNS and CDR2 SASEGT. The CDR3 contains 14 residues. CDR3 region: CASSEAGGYNEQFF. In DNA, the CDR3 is TGTGCCAGCAGTGAAGCGGGGGGGTACAATGAGCAGTTCTTC.

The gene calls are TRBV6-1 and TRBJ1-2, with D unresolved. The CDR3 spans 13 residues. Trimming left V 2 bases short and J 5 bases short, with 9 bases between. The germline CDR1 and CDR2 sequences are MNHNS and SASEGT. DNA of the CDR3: TGTGCCAGCAGTGAAAAGATTGTATATGGCTACACCTTC. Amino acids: CASSEKIVYGYTF.

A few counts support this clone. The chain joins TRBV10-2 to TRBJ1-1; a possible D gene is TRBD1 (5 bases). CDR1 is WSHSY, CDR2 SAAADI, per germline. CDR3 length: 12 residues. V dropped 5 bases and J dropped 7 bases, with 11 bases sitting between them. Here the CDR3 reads CASSRGGDEAFF. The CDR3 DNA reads TGCGCCAGCAGTAGGGGAGGGGATGAAGCTTTCTTT.

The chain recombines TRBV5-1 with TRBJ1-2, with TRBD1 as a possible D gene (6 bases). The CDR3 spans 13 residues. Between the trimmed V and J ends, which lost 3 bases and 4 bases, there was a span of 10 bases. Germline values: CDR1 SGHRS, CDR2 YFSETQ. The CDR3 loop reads CASSSGVGYGYTF. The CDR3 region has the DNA TGCGCCAGCAGCTCAGGGGTGGGCTATGGCTACACCTTC.

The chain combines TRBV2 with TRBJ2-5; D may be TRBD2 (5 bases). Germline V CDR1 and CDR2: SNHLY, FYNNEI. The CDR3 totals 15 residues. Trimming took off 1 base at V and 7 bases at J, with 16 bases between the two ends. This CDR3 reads CASSEGGLPTATQYF. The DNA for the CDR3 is TGTGCCAGCAGTGAAGGAGGACTGCCCACGGCGACCCAGTACTTC. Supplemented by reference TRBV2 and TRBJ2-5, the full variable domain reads EPEVTQTPSHQVTQMGQEVILRCVPISNHLYFYWYRQILGQKVEFLVSFYNNEISEKSEIFDDQFSVERPDGSNFTLKIRSTKLEDSAMYFCASSEGGLPTATQYFGPGTRLLVL.

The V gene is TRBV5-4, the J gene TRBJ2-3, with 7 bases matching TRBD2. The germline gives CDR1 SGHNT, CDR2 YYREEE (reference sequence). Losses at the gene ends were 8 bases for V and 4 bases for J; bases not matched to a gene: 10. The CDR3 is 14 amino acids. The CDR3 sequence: CASQRGGWADTQYF. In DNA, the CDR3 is TGTGCCAGTCAGCGGGGAGGATGGGCAGATACGCAGTATTTT.

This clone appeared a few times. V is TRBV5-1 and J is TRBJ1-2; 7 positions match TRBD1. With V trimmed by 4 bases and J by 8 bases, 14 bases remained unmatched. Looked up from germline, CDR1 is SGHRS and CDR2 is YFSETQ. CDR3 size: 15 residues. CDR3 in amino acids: CASSVSGEGAAGYTF. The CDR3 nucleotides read TGCGCCAGCAGCGTCTCCGGGGAGGGGGCAGCCGGCTACACCTTC. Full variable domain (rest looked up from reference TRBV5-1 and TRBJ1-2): KAGVTQTPRYLIKTRGQQVTLSCSPISGHRSVSWYQQTPGQGLQFLFEYFSETQRNKGNFPGRFSGRQFSNSRSEMNVSTLELGDSALYLCASSVSGEGAAGYTFGSGTRLTVV.

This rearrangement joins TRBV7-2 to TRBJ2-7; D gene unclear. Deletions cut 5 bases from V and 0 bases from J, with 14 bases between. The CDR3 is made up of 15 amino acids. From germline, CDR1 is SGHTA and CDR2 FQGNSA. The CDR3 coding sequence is TGTGCCAGCAGCCCCTTCCTCCAGAGCTCCTACGAGCAGTACTTC. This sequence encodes CASSPFLQSSYEQYF.

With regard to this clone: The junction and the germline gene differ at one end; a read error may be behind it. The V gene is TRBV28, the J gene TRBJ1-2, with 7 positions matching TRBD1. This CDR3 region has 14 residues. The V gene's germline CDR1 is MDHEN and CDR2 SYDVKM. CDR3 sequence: CASRLSGQKYGYTF. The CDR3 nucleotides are TGTGCCAGCAGGTTATCGGGACAGAAGTATGGCTACACCTTC.

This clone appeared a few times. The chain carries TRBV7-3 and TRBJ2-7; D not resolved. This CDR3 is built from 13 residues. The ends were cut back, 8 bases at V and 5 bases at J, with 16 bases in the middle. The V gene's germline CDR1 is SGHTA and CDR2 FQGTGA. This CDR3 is CASFVTFLDEQYF. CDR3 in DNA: TGTGCCAGCTTTGTGACATTCCTCGACGAGCAGTACTTC.

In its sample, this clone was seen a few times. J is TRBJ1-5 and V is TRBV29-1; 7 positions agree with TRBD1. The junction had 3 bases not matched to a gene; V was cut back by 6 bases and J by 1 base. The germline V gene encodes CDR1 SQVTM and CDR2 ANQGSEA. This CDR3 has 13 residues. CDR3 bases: TGCAGCGTCCAGGGGGGAAGCAATCAGCCCCAGCATTTT. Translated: CSVQGGSNQPQHF.

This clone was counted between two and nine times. The CDR3 is CASSFRTGGSETQYF. The CDR3 DNA reads as TGTGCCAGCAGCTTCAGGACAGGTGGGTCGGAGACCCAGTACTTC. The rearrangement joins TRBV11-3 to TRBJ2-5, with TRBD1 matching 7 bases. Germline CDR1 SGHNT, CDR2 YENEEA. J lost 5 bases, V lost 3 bases, and 9 bases had no gene match. This CDR3 has 15 residues.

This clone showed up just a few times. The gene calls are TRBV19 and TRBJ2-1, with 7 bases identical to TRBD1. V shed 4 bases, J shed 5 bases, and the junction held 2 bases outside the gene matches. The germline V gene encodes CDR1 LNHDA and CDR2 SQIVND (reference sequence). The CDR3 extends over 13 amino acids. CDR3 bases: TGTGCCAGTAGTACGACAGGGAACAATGAGCAGTTCTTC. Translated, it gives CASSTTGNNEQFF.

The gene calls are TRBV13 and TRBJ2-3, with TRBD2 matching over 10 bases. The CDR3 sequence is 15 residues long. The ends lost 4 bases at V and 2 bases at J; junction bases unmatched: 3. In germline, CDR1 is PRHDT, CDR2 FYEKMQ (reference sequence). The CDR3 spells CASSYSGGHTDTQYF. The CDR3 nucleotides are TGTGCCAGCAGCTATAGCGGGGGGCACACAGATACGCAGTATTTT. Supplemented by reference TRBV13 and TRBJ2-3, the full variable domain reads AAGVIQSPRHLIKEKRETATLKCYPIPRHDTVYWYQQGPGQDPQFLISFYEKMQSDKGSIPDRFSAQQFSDYHSELNMSSLELGDSALYFCASSYSGGHTDTQYFGPGTRLTVL.

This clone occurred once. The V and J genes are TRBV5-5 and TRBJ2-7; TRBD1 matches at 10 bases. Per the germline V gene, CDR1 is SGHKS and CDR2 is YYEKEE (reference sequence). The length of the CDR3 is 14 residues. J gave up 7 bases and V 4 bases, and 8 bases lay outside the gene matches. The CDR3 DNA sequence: TGTGCCAGCAGCGCGGGACAGGGGCTCGGAGAGCAGTACTTC. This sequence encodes CASSAGQGLGEQYF.

In DNA form, the CDR3 reads TGCGCCAGCAGTCTCAACAGCCTGAACACTGAAGCTTTCTTT. Its translation is CASSLNSLNTEAFF. The V call is TRBV5-1, the J call TRBJ1-1; D uncertain. The CDR3 runs 14 residues. CDR1 SGHRS and CDR2 YFSETQ come from the germline V gene. V gave up 5 bases and J gave up 0 bases, with 11 bases separating them. The full variable domain, in which reference TRBV5-1 and TRBJ1-1 provide the parts outside the CDR3, is KAGVTQTPRYLIKTRGQQVTLSCSPISGHRSVSWYQQTPGQGLQFLFEYFSETQRNKGNFPGRFSGRQFSNSRSEMNVSTLELGDSALYLCASSLNSLNTEAFFGQGTRLTVV.

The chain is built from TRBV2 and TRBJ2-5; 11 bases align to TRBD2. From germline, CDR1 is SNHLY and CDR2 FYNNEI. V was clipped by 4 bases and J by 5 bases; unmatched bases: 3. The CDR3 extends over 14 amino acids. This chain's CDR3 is CASSGLAGRETQYF. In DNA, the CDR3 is TGTGCCAGCAGTGGACTAGCGGGACGTGAGACCCAGTACTTC.